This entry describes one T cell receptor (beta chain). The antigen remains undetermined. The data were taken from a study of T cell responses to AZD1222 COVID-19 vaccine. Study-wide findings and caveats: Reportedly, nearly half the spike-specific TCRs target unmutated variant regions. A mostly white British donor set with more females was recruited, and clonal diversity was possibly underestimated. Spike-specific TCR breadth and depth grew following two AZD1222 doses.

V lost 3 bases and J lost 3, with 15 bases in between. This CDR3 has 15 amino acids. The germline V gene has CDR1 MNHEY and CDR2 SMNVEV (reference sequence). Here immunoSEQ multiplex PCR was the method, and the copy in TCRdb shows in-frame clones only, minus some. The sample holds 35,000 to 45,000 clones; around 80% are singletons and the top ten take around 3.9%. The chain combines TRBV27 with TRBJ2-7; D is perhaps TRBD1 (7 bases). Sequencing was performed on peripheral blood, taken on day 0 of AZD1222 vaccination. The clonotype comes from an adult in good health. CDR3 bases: TGTGCCAGCAGTTTTTGGGGGGACAGTAACTACGAGCAGTACTTC. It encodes CASSFWGDSNYEQYF.